This T cell receptor (beta chain) was retrieved from a study of long-term antiretroviral therapy in people with HIV. Every specimen provided about 1-10 million cryopreserved PBMC before DNA extraction took place. Whole-study results and caveats: Researchers lacked any data on ART adherence, viral resistance or therapy changes. Repertoire dominance by clones expanded before ART was seen at all time points. Even long-term ART left TRB diversity below transplant donor controls, despite gains.

A word on this clone: Its antigen is unknown.

Running of the v3.0 immunoSEQ assay took place at survey level. This table comes from immunoSEQ multiplex PCR, and its TCRdb copy is limited to in-frame clones, with some not included. This table holds roughly 21,000 clones, around 86% found once. In germline, CDR1 is SEHNR, CDR2 FQNEAQ (reference sequence). The CDR3 covers 14 residues. The V gene lost 3 bases and the J gene lost 9 bases, with 15 bases spanning the gap. This specimen consisted of unsorted PBMCs, obtained 0.2 years before starting antiretroviral therapy. This receptor was identified in a young man with HIV. The chain employs TRBV7-9 and TRBJ2-1; D gene ambiguous. The CDR3 here is CASSFGPSTGEQFF. CDR3 sequence (DNA): TGTGCCAGCAGCTTTGGCCCTAGTACGGGTGAGCAGTTCTTC.